The text below deals with one T cell receptor beta chain. This clonotype appeared many times. No antigen is known for it. No base qualities exist here, and no much larger clone lies one base off it. This entry belongs to a study of T cells in Graves' hyperthyroidism and ophthalmopathy (dated by TCRdb to the late 2010s). A note on the overall study: Peripheral blood samples were taken at the time of initial diagnosis, prior to any treatment. To identify distinguishing TCR V-J signatures, a discovery cohort of 90 to 100 patients was used, comprising 40 to 45 with Graves' ophthalmopathy and under 60 with stable Graves' hyperthyroidism. Prospective prediction of ophthalmopathy was tested in an independent validation cohort of 18 hyperthyroidism patients and roughly 16 patients who later progressed to ophthalmopathy. For training and testing, the roughly 100 patients in the discovery cohort were randomly divided in a 7:3 ratio. In addition, the study compared T-cell repertoires in thyroid tissue and in blood from a handful of Graves' hyperthyroidism patients. After sampling, hyperthyroidism patients received methimazole starting at 30 mg daily, and ophthalmopathy patients received high-dose intravenous methylprednisolone. The paper reports TCR Vbeta CDR3 sequencing of roughly 140 peripheral blood samples: around 45 ophthalmopathy, roughly 80 hyperthyroidism and around 17 progressor patients.

Stable Graves' hyperthyroidism was defined as the absence of progression to ophthalmopathy over 18 months of follow-up. Hyperthyroidism patients were aged 18 to 65 years and newly diagnosed, with disease duration of less than 2 months. Any patient with an uncontrolled infection, another autoimmune disease, pregnancy or lactation was excluded. Diagnoses relied on clinical symptoms, serum thyroxine and TRAb, thyroid ultrasound and orbital computed tomography. PBMCs were separated from about 10 ml of fresh peripheral blood using Ficoll-Paque density gradient centrifugation. Total RNA was extracted with Trizol reagent, and quality was checked on an Agilent 2100 Bioanalyzer. The TCR beta CDR3 regions were amplified from RNA transcripts. The first round of RT-PCR for the TCR CDR3 was performed with the HTBI primer set and the Qiagen OneStep RT-PCR kit. A second multiplex PCR round built the libraries, followed by size selection and purification. Sequencing of the libraries was done on an Illumina HiSeq2000 using paired-end 100 bp reads. On the study's bioinformatics: Raw data were processed with SOAPnuke, discarding reads with adapters, uncalled bases, mean Phred below 15, or no exact constant-primer or identifier match. COPE v1.2.5 was used to merge high-quality paired reads, and clonotypes were defined as unique nucleotide sequences. MiTCR v1.1 was used to align the clonotypes against IMGT TRBV, TRBD and TRBJ reference segments. The analysis included only V-J combinations with a frequency above 0.0001, which together covered 99% to 99.2% of the repertoires. The TCS score was defined as the ratio of F50 (clonal expansion) to E x V (chaos), calculated using BLOSUM62-based TCRdist between CDR3 peptides within each V-J. Welch's t-statistics and random forest reduced several hundred V-J features to fewer than 15, which were used in a naive Bayes classifier (R e1071). Using fastp at Q25 and MiXCR, TCRdb reprocessed the public reads and kept productive beta chains. One record per CDR3 amino acid sequence lists the most common genes and DNA. The V and J calls here are based on TCRdb, not the publication. The sample records approximately 480,000 distinct CDR3 sequences, 20% of which are singletons. Of the sample, around 27% is held by the ten largest clones.

Beyond this particular receptor, the publication reports: In validation, the model predicted progression to ophthalmopathy a median of about 6.8 months before onset, with about 71% sensitivity and about 72% specificity. A model built on a 13 V-J signature distinguished ophthalmopathy from stable hyperthyroidism, reaching over 85% sensitivity and under 84% specificity in cross-validation and 80%/75% in testing. Most expanded thyroid clonotypes (frequency above 0.001) were also detected in blood, a finding suggesting that blood repertoires may reflect thyroid immune responses. Sample size was not statistically predetermined, and blinding of investigators to group allocation was not performed.

Sequences were obtained from blood. This TCR was sampled from a man between 18 and 35 years old with Graves' hyperthyroidism.

The CDR3 is CASSSPPPITYEQYF. The DNA sequence is given as TGTGCCAGCAGTTCTCCCCCCCCGATAACCTACGAGCAGTACTTC. The rearranged chain carries TRBV28 and TRBJ2-7; the D gene cannot be resolved reliably. Measured from the cysteine to the phenylalanine, the CDR3 is 15 residues long. The kept DNA is CDR3 alone, 45 bases in frame from the first base. V was cut back by 4 bases and J by 2 bases, leaving a gap of 15 bases between them. CDR1 and CDR2 were assigned from the germline V gene as MDHEN and SYDVKM.